The TCR beta chain described here comes from a study of T cell responses to AZD1222 COVID-19 vaccine. General study points: Only 6 or 7 people who got AZD1222 tested seropositive at baseline.

Libraries were prepared by immunoSEQ multiplex PCR; TCRdb keeps only in-frame clonotypes and omits some of them. The table lists about 120,000 clones, 92% of them singletons. In the case of this clone: The antigen remains unidentified.

The CDR3 runs 16 residues. The germline V and J ends were trimmed by 0 bases and 6 bases, with 18 bases remaining between them. Sequencing used peripheral blood, obtained on day 0 of AZD1222 vaccination. V is TRBV23-1 and J is TRBJ2-7; perhaps TRBD2 as D (5 bases). TRBV23-1 is assigned to the ORF class and has an uncertain function. This TCR derives from an adult in good health. The CDR3 region is CASSQSEGSIFFEQYF. CDR3 in DNA: TGCGCCAGCAGTCAATCAGAGGGCAGCATCTTCTTCGAGCAGTACTTC.